Each of the 18 T cell receptor beta chains below was sequenced from the same sample in a study of vaccination effects on CD4 cells after COVID-19. No cognate antigen is known for these TCRs. Antigen-specific CD4+ T cell clonotypes were called by their expansion after viral peptide-pool culture in ViraFEST. Subsequent to 10 days of culture, CD4+ T cells were isolated. Nucleocapsid antibodies stayed negative before and after vaccination, showing no earlier SARS-CoV-2 infection. Clones were read by immunoSEQ multiplex PCR, and TCRdb kept only the in-frame ones, dropping some. This table has roughly 52,000 clones, 70% appearing once. This material consisted of CD4+ T cells from PBMCs cultured with SARS-CoV-2 spike peptides, taken before COVID-19 vaccination. Receptors were obtained from a human donor who received a COVID-19 vaccine.

This clone was observed a handful of times. The chain uses TRBV18 and TRBJ1-1; 7 bases match TRBD1. With 2 bases clipped from V and 4 bases from J, the junction kept 7 bases outside the gene matches. CDR1 and CDR2 from the germline V gene are KGHSH and LQKENI. The length of the CDR3 is 15 residues. Here the CDR3 DNA reads TGTGCCAGCTCACCATATCACAGGGGAGTCACTGAAGCTTTCTTT. It encodes CASSPYHRGVTEAFF.

The chain carries TRBV10-3 and TRBJ2-7, with a possible D match to TRBD2 (5 bases). The CDR3 extends over 16 amino acids. Between the trimmed V and J ends, which lost 3 bases and 0 bases, there was a span of 15 bases. Looked up from germline, CDR1 is ENHRY and CDR2 is SYGVKD. CDR3 sequence (DNA): TGTGCCATCAGTGACCCCGGAGGCCTTAGCTCCTACGAGCAGTACTTC. Protein: CAISDPGGLSSYEQYF.

This clone has more than one count but fewer than ten. The V call is TRBV4-3, the J call TRBJ1-1, with 7 nucleotides matching TRBD1. The CDR3 sequence is 15 residues long. J gave up 1 base and V 4 bases, and 6 bases lay outside the gene matches. CDR1 LGHNA and CDR2 YSLEER come from the germline V gene. CDR3 region: CASSPEGQRNTEAFF. In DNA form, the CDR3 reads TGCGCCAGCAGCCCGGAGGGACAGCGGAACACTGAAGCTTTCTTT.

The chain uses TRBV2 and TRBJ2-1; no firm D call. CDR3 length: 15 amino acids. Trimming removed 0 bases from V and 8 bases from J, with 14 bases in between. Germline CDR1 SNHLY, CDR2 FYNNEI. CDR3 nucleotide sequence: TGTGCCAGCAGTGAAGCGCAGCCTAGTTTTTATGAGCAGTTCTTC. This sequence encodes CASSEAQPSFYEQFF.

The gene calls are TRBV19 and TRBJ1-2, with D perhaps matching TRBD1 (5 bases). The germline V gene has CDR1 LNHDA and CDR2 SQIVND (reference sequence). Trimming left V 7 bases short and J 5 bases short, with 20 bases between. This CDR3 is 15 amino acids long. The CDR3 sequence is CASNGLSGGDYGYTF. Here the CDR3 DNA reads TGTGCCAGTAACGGCTTGTCGGGGGGTGATTATGGCTACACCTTC.

This clone was observed a few times. This sequence joins TRBV13 and TRBJ2-3, with unresolved D. Germline values: CDR1 PRHDT, CDR2 FYEKMQ (reference sequence). The CDR3 consists of 15 residues. Trimming pared 2 bases from V and 6 bases from J, leaving 15 bases between. In nucleotides, the CDR3 is TGTGCCAGCAGCTTAATTGGACGATCGGCGGATACGCAGTATTTT. This gives the protein CASSLIGRSADTQYF. The variable domain in full, with the rest retrieved from reference TRBV13 and TRBJ2-3, is AAGVIQSPRHLIKEKRETATLKCYPIPRHDTVYWYQQGPGQDPQFLISFYEKMQSDKGSIPDRFSAQQFSDYHSELNMSSLELGDSALYFCASSLIGRSADTQYFGPGTRLTVL.

This clone was observed a few times. One junction end disagrees with the germline gene, perhaps due to a read error. The chain recombines TRBV11-2 with TRBJ2-7; D may be TRBD2 (6 bases). CDR3 size: 13 residues. The germline CDR1 and CDR2 sequences are SGHAT and FQNNGV. CDR3 loop: CASSFSEGNEQYF. CDR3 in DNA: TGTGCGAGCAGCTTTTCGGAGGGAAACGAGCAGTACTTC.

The chain links TRBV3-1 (or the pseudogene TRBV3-2) to TRBJ2-5, with D uncertain. V lost 1 base and J lost 4, with 7 bases in between. CDR1 LGHDT and CDR2 YNNKEL come from the germline V gene (reference sequence). The CDR3 is 13 residues long. The CDR3 DNA reads as TGTGCCAGCAGCCAAGCAGTCAGAGAGACCCAGTACTTC. Translated, it gives CASSQAVRETQYF.

This chain links TRBV6-5 with TRBJ1-3; 9 bases map to TRBD1. Per the germline V gene, CDR1 is MNHEY and CDR2 is SVGAGI. V dropped 4 bases and J dropped 1; count of bases not matched to a gene: 5. The CDR3 length is 16 residues. The DNA of the CDR3 is TGTGCCAGCAGTTCGGCCGGGACAGGGTCTGGAAACACCATATATTTT. Translating it yields CASSSAGTGSGNTIYF.

CDR3 sequence reads: CAWSVLQGAFNSPLHF. The CDR3 region has the DNA TGTGCCTGGAGTGTACTACAGGGGGCGTTCAATTCACCCCTCCACTTT. The chain recombines TRBV30 with TRBJ1-6, with TRBD1 identical over 9 bases. This CDR3 has 16 residues. Trimming cost V 0 bases and J 7 bases; bases outside gene matches: 7. CDR1 is GTSNPN and CDR2 is SVGIG in the germline V gene (reference sequence).

This clone was detected only once. The chain links TRBV2 to TRBJ1-2; weak D call: TRBD1 (5 bases). Per germline, CDR1 SNHLY and CDR2 FYNNEI. The CDR3 totals 13 residues. Trimming left V 2 bases short and J 6 bases short, with 10 bases between. The CDR3 nucleotides are TGTGCCAGCAGTGAATTCGGGGCCAATGGCTACACCTTC. It codes for CASSEFGANGYTF.

This chain joins TRBV29-1 and TRBJ2-2, with TRBD2 as a possible D gene (6 bases). Trimming removed 6 bases at V and 1 base at J, with 9 bases between. This CDR3 is built from 13 residues. The germline CDR1 and CDR2 sequences are SQVTM and ANQGSEA. The CDR3 region is CSVRDLNTGELFF. CDR3 coding DNA: TGCAGCGTCAGGGACTTGAACACCGGGGAGCTGTTTTTT.

The chain recombines TRBV5-1 with TRBJ2-6; unclear D gene. With 0 bases removed from V and 2 bases from J, the gap between germline ends came to 0 bases. The CDR3 has 13 amino acids. Germline CDR1 is SGHRS and CDR2 is YFSETQ. This CDR3 reads CASSLAGANVLTF. Here the CDR3 DNA reads TGCGCCAGCAGCTTGGCTGGGGCCAACGTCCTGACTTTC.

V is TRBV3-1 (or the pseudogene TRBV3-2) and J is TRBJ2-7; D ambiguous. CDR1 LGHDT and CDR2 YNNKEL come from the germline V gene (reference sequence). V shed 0 bases and J shed 6 bases, with 6 bases lying between them. This CDR3 comprises 12 residues. The CDR3 DNA reads TGTGCCAGCAGCCAAGATTCGGGCGAGCAGTACTTC. Its protein product is CASSQDSGEQYF.

The V gene is TRBV2, the J gene TRBJ1-4; D uncertain. This CDR3 is 14 amino acids long. V lost 3 bases and J 7 bases, leaving 12 bases between the germline ends. CDR1 SNHLY and CDR2 FYNNEI come from the germline V gene. This CDR3 is CASSDRVLGEKLFF. CDR3 DNA: TGTGCCAGCAGTGATAGGGTACTAGGTGAAAAACTGTTTTTT.

This sequence joins TRBV7-8 and TRBJ2-2, with 12 bases matching TRBD2. J lost 5 bases, V lost 5 bases, and 9 bases had no gene match. The CDR3 is made up of 17 amino acids. Germline V gene sequence: CDR1 SGHVS, CDR2 FQNEAQ. The CDR3 protein is CASSPKGLAGPTGELFF. The CDR3 region has the DNA TGTGCCAGCAGCCCCAAGGGACTAGCGGGCCCTACCGGGGAGCTGTTTTTT.

The chain couples TRBV7-9 to TRBJ1-4; unclear D gene. The CDR3 length is 13 residues. Between the trimmed V and J ends, which lost 4 bases and 0 bases, there was a span of 3 bases. Germline-derived CDR1 and CDR2 are SEHNR and FQNEAQ (reference sequence). The CDR3 sequence: CASSWATNEKLFF. The CDR3 region has the DNA TGTGCCAGCAGCTGGGCAACTAATGAAAAACTGTTTTTT.

The V gene is TRBV12-3 or TRBV12-4, the J gene TRBJ2-7; D gene uncertain. The V gene lost 5 bases and the J gene lost 5 bases, with 10 bases spanning the gap. This CDR3 is 12 amino acids long. The CDR3: CASSLGPNEQYF. In DNA form, the CDR3 reads TGTGCCAGCAGTCTCGGCCCGAACGAGCAGTACTTC.